These 10 T cell receptor beta chains were all obtained from the same sample, sequenced in a study of T cell responses to AZD1222 COVID-19 vaccine. Clones were read by immunoSEQ multiplex PCR, and TCRdb kept only the in-frame ones, dropping some. The data hold some 150,000 clones, with more than 90% observed a single time. This sample comprised peripheral blood, obtained on day 0 of AZD1222 vaccination. These receptors all stem from an adult in good health.

The chain employs TRBV6-5 and TRBJ2-7; TRBD1 is a possible D gene (6 bases). The germline V and J ends were trimmed by 7 bases and 7 bases, with 23 bases remaining between them. Looked up from germline, CDR1 is MNHEY and CDR2 is SVGAGI. This CDR3 region has 15 residues. The DNA of the CDR3 is TGTGCCAGCACTAAGGACAGAAACTTCCCTATGGAGCAGTACTTC. Its translation is CASTKDRNFPMEQYF.

V is TRBV4-1 and J is TRBJ1-4, with 8 bases matching TRBD1. CDR1 and CDR2 from the germline V gene are MGHRA and YSYEKL. The V gene end was trimmed by 4 bases and the J gene end by 3 bases; junction bases not matched to a gene: 4. There are 15 residues in the CDR3. CDR3 nucleotides: TGCGCCAGCAGCCGGGACAGGCTGGCTAATGAAAAACTGTTTTTT. Translated, it gives CASSRDRLANEKLFF.

Only a few counts were recorded for this clone. The rearrangement links TRBV25-1 to TRBJ2-1; TRBD2 matches at 10 bases. CDR3 length equals 16 residues. CDR1 is MGHDK, CDR2 SYGVNS, per germline. Losses at the gene ends were 2 bases for V and 5 bases for J; bases not matched to a gene: 6. The CDR3, as DNA: TGTGCCAGCAGTGAAATGGGGACTAGCGCAGACAATGAGCAGTTCTTC. Translation gives CASSEMGTSADNEQFF.

In DNA, the CDR3 is TGTGCCAGTACCAAACAGGGGCTCCAGAATGGCTACACCTTC. It yields the protein CASTKQGLQNGYTF. The V gene is TRBV19, the J gene TRBJ1-2; 7 bases are a match to TRBD1. V gave up 7 bases and J gave up 6 bases; unmatched junction bases: 11. The CDR3 covers 14 residues. Germline CDR1 is LNHDA and CDR2 is SQIVND (reference sequence).

The chain recombines TRBV7-6 with TRBJ1-2, with 9 bases aligning to TRBD1. Per the germline V gene, CDR1 is SGHVS and CDR2 is FNYEAQ. V shed 1 base, J shed 4 bases, and the junction held 4 bases outside the gene matches. CDR3 length: 15 residues. Here the CDR3 DNA reads TGTGCCAGCAGCTTAGAGGGGACAGGGACCTATGGCTACACCTTC. This gives the protein CASSLEGTGTYGYTF.

This chain uses TRBV4-1 with TRBJ2-1; D unclear. This CDR3 is built from 13 residues. V gave up 0 bases and J gave up 15 bases, with 15 bases separating them. CDR1 is MGHRA and CDR2 is YSYEKL in the germline V gene. CDR3 region: CASSQDDRVWRFF. The DNA of the CDR3 is TGCGCCAGCAGCCAAGATGATAGGGTCTGGAGGTTCTTC.

The chain joins TRBV4-1 to TRBJ1-4, with D maybe TRBD1 (5 bases). Germline CDR1 is MGHRA and CDR2 is YSYEKL. CDR3 length: 12 residues. V lost 3 bases and J lost 10, with 9 bases in between. CDR3 protein: CASSQGLTKLFF. CDR3 in DNA: TGCGCCAGCAGCCAGGGACTGACAAAACTGTTTTTT.

The chain links TRBV18 to TRBJ2-7; D unresolved. The CDR3 loop spans 13 amino acids. The ends were cut back, 5 bases at V and 0 bases at J, with 8 bases in the middle. The V gene's germline CDR1 is KGHSH and CDR2 LQKENI. CDR3 residues: CASSNSLSYEQYF. The DNA for the CDR3 is TGTGCCAGCTCAAACAGTCTCTCCTACGAGCAGTACTTC.

The V call is TRBV7-2, the J call TRBJ1-5; a weak D match, TRBD1 (5 bases). V was pared by 3 bases and J by 7 bases, with 13 bases between. The CDR3 contains 14 residues. Germline V CDR1 and CDR2: SGHTA, FQGNSA. DNA of the CDR3: TGTGCCAGCAGCTTTAGCGGACAAAAGCAGCCCCAGCATTTT. This gives the protein CASSFSGQKQPQHF.

V usage is TRBV18 and J usage is TRBJ2-2; D remains ambiguous. Germline V gives CDR1 KGHSH, CDR2 LQKENI. The ends were cut back, 4 bases at V and 1 base at J, with 13 bases in the middle. CDR3 length equals 16 residues. The chain's CDR3 is CASSQSSRLNTGELFF. The CDR3 DNA reads TGTGCCAGCTCACAGAGCTCGCGGTTGAACACCGGGGAGCTGTTTTTT.